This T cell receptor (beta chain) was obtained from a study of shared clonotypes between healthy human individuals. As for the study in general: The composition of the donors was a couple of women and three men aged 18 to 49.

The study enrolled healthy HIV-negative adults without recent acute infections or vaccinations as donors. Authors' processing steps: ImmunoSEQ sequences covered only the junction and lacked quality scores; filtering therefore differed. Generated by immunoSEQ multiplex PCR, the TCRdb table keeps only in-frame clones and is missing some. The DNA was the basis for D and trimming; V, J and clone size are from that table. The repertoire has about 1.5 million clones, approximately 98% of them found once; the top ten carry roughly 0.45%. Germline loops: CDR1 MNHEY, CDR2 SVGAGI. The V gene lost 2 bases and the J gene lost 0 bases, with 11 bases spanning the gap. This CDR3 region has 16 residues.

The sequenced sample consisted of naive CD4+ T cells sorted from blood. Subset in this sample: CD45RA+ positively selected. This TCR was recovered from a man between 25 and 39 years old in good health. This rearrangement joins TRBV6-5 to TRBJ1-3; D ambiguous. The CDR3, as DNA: TGTGCCAGCAGTTACCTAGGAGGCGACTCTGGAAACACCATATATTTT. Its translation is CASSYLGGDSGNTIYF.